The 7 T cell receptor beta chains below all came from one sample that was sequenced in a study of blood T cell repertoires in COVID-19. This table comes from immunoSEQ multiplex PCR, and its TCRdb copy is limited to in-frame clones, with some not included. Of nearly 80,000 clones listed, around nine tenths were seen once; the top ten hold roughly 0.72%. Sequencing was carried out using peripheral blood. These receptors all come from a woman of 80 years or more with acute or convalescent COVID-19.

The chain recombines TRBV5-1 with TRBJ2-7, with D possibly matching TRBD1 (6 bases). The CDR3 runs 14 residues. V lost 6 bases to trimming and J lost 5 bases, with 18 bases between them. The germline gives CDR1 SGHRS, CDR2 YFSETQ. The CDR3 spells CASTPRGPVDEQYF. The CDR3, as DNA: TGCGCCAGCACCCCCAGGGGCCCAGTCGACGAGCAGTACTTC.

The table lists this clone with a few counts. The chain employs TRBV3-1 (or the pseudogene TRBV3-2) and TRBJ2-1, with 7 positions matching TRBD1. This CDR3 is 12 amino acids long. Unmatched junction bases numbered 4, after V lost 4 bases and J lost 10 bases. Per germline, CDR1 LGHDT and CDR2 YNNKEL (reference sequence). CDR3 coding DNA: TGTGCCAGCAGCCTAGCGACAGGGGAGCAGTTCTTC. Translated, it gives CASSLATGEQFF.

This rearrangement joins TRBV12-3 or TRBV12-4 to TRBJ1-1; no clear D gene. Between the trimmed V and J ends, which lost 1 base and 7 bases, there was a span of 10 bases. This CDR3 region has 13 residues. CDR3 sequence reads: CASSLGQINEAFF. CDR3 coding DNA: TGTGCCAGCAGTTTAGGGCAGATAAATGAAGCTTTCTTT.

DNA of the CDR3: TGTGCCAGTATGGAGGAGGGTCCTAGCAATCAGCCCCAGCATTTT. Protein: CASMEEGPSNQPQHF. The chain links TRBV19 to TRBJ1-5; D unresolved. The V end was cut by 7 bases, the J end by 0 bases, with 13 bases between. This CDR3 is built from 15 residues. The germline CDR1 and CDR2 sequences are LNHDA and SQIVND (reference sequence). The complete variable domain, with remaining parts taken from reference TRBV19 and TRBJ1-5, reads DGGITQSPKYLFRKEGQNVTLSCEQNLNHDAMYWYRQDPGQGLRLIYYSQIVNDFQKGDIAEGYSVSREKKESFPLTVTSAQKNPTAFYLCASMEEGPSNQPQHFGDGTRLSIL.

The V gene is TRBV20-1, the J gene TRBJ2-5; TRBD2 matches 10 bases. Unmatched junction bases numbered 12, after V lost 3 bases and J lost 5 bases. This CDR3 is 16 amino acids long. CDR1 and CDR2 (germline): DFQATT, SNEGSKA (reference sequence). The DNA of the CDR3 is TGCAGTGCTAGTTCAGCGGGGGGGCCTGGTCGGGAGACCCAGTACTTC. Its protein is CSASSAGGPGRETQYF.

This chain uses TRBV28 with TRBJ2-1, with TRBD2 matching 11 bases. CDR1 is MDHEN, CDR2 SYDVKM, per germline. Trimming took 8 bases from V and 8 from J; bases not matched to a gene: 8. The CDR3 is 14 residues long. The CDR3 here is CASHTSGSFYEQFF. The CDR3 region has the DNA TGTGCCAGCCATACTAGCGGGAGCTTCTATGAGCAGTTCTTC.

The chain has TRBV21-1 and TRBJ2-7; TRBD1, the table's D call, was not compared with the DNA. TRBV21-1 is given as a pseudogene. This CDR3 is 12 amino acids long. The CDR3 reads CASMPNIYEQYF. DNA of the CDR3: TGTGCCAGCATGCCAAACATCTACGAGCAGTACTTC.